One and the same sample provided the 30 T cell receptor beta chains below, sequenced in a study of human T cells and chemical hapten exposure (dated by TCRdb to about 2021). The library was built by means of RACE. Sequenced on a NextSeq 500. TCRdb reworked the public reads: Q25 trimming with fastp, MiXCR clone assembly, productive beta chains retained. Rows matching on CDR3 protein sequence are summarized as one entry with the most common DNA and genes. The sample data list 150,000 to 200,000 distinct CDR3 sequences, and 20% to 25% of these were observed just once. 2% to 2.5% of the sample lies in the top ten. The sample's time point, from its label and the paper: patch test 3, about 24 weeks after DPC sensitization. The treatment or condition label, as the study defines it: therapeutic diphenylcyclopropenone sensitization with weekly scalp DPC. Sequencing used whole blood, obtained in connection with sensitization to the hapten diphenylcyclopropenone (DPC). The receptors shown here come from a woman in her 40s with alopecia areata. Some clones in this sample may be carry-over from other donors' samples.

This clonotype has at least ten counts. The chain's CDR3 is CASSPTRGTYGYTF. CDR3 nucleotides: TGTGCCAGCAGCCCAACTAGGGGCACCTATGGCTACACCTTC. This chain joins TRBV7-2 and TRBJ1-2, with TRBD1 as a possible D gene (5 bases). Germline V gene data show CDR1 as SGHTA and CDR2 as FQGNSA. This CDR3 has 14 amino acids. Trimming removed 5 bases at V and 4 bases at J, with 14 bases between.

This clonotype showed up just a few times. The V and J genes are TRBV14 and TRBJ1-5; 10 nucleotides line up with TRBD1. The CDR3 totals 18 residues. With V trimmed by 10 bases and J by 2 bases, 17 bases remained unmatched. In germline, CDR1 is SGHDN, CDR2 FVKESK. For the CDR3, the DNA is TGTGCCACCCCGCCCGACAGGGGGCAGTCCTTTGGCAATCAGCCCCAGCATTTT. As protein: CATPPDRGQSFGNQPQHF.

This clonotype was observed at least ten times. The chain joins TRBV20-1 to TRBJ2-7, with D perhaps matching TRBD1 (5 bases). Germline V lookup: CDR1 DFQATT, CDR2 SNEGSKA (reference sequence). Trimming shortened V by 5 bases and J by 3 bases, and 11 bases separated the two germline ends. There are 12 residues in the CDR3. This chain's CDR3 is CSAPQGIYEQYF. CDR3 DNA: TGCAGTGCTCCGCAGGGAATCTACGAGCAGTACTTC.

The chain couples TRBV5-6 to TRBJ1-1; 7 bases line up with TRBD1. Germline assignment: CDR1 SGHDT and CDR2 YYEEEE. V trimming: 3 bases; J trimming: 4 bases; junction bases outside the gene matches: 3. This CDR3 region has 13 residues. In DNA, the CDR3 is TGTGCCAGCAGCTCAGGGGGTTTCACTGAAGCTTTCTTT. As protein: CASSSGGFTEAFF.

This rearrangement joins TRBV5-5 to TRBJ2-3; TRBD1 agrees at 9 bases. The CDR3 runs 16 residues. Germline values: CDR1 SGHKS, CDR2 YYEKEE (reference sequence). J lost 1 base, V lost 1 base, and 4 bases had no gene match. The CDR3 sequence is CASSLRGQGGTDTQYF. In DNA form, the CDR3 reads TGTGCCAGCAGCTTGAGGGGACAGGGAGGCACAGATACGCAGTATTTT.

The rearrangement joins TRBV28 to TRBJ1-1; D remains ambiguous. Deletions cut 8 bases from V and 4 bases from J, with 23 bases between. Germline CDR1 MDHEN, CDR2 SYDVKM. The CDR3 loop spans 16 amino acids. CDR3 region: CASLEPGGVRSTEAFF. The CDR3, as DNA: TGTGCCAGCCTCGAACCGGGTGGGGTAAGAAGCACTGAAGCTTTCTTT.

The chain couples TRBV6-6 to TRBJ2-1; 15 bases fit TRBD2. There are 13 residues in the CDR3. V shed 10 bases and J 9 bases; nucleotides not matched to a gene: 4. In germline, CDR1 is MNHNY, CDR2 SVGAGI (reference sequence). CDR3 sequence reads: CATGLAGGAEQFF. The DNA for the CDR3 is TGTGCCACCGGACTAGCGGGAGGGGCTGAGCAGTTCTTC.

V usage is TRBV4-2 and J usage is TRBJ2-2; a weak D match, TRBD2 (6 bases). The CDR3 is 13 amino acids. V lost 6 bases, J lost 9 bases, and 14 bases lay in between. Germline V CDR1 and CDR2: LGHNA, YNFKEQ. CDR3 in amino acids: CASSGGARRELFF. As DNA, the CDR3 is TGTGCCAGCAGTGGCGGGGCCCGGAGGGAGCTGTTTTTT.

This clonotype has ten or more counts. J is TRBJ1-6 and V is TRBV5-1; D gene ambiguous. This CDR3 is 13 amino acids long. Trimming took 3 bases from V and 6 from J, leaving 7 bases between them. Germline V CDR1 and CDR2: SGHRS, YFSETQ. The CDR3 loop is CASSSTANSPLHF. For the CDR3, the DNA is TGCGCCAGCAGCTCTACAGCTAATTCACCCCTCCACTTT.

V and J are TRBV7-2 and TRBJ2-2, with 9 bases lining up with TRBD2. This CDR3 contains 15 residues. The V and J ends lost 6 bases and 2 bases, in that order; junction bases with no gene match: 4. The germline V gene encodes CDR1 SGHTA and CDR2 FQGNSA. CDR3 coding DNA: TGTGCCAGCAGATTGACTAGCGGCAACACCGGGGAGCTGTTTTTT. It is translated as CASRLTSGNTGELFF.

CDR3 amino acids: CASLGGLADTQYF. The CDR3 nucleotides are TGTGCCAGCCTGGGGGGGCTTGCGGATACGCAGTATTTT. The rearrangement uses TRBV27 and TRBJ2-3, with a weak D call TRBD2 (7 bases). This CDR3 comprises 13 residues. V dropped 8 bases and J dropped 6 bases, with 15 bases sitting between them. Germline assignment: CDR1 MNHEY and CDR2 SMNVEV (reference sequence).

The chain recombines TRBV10-1 with TRBJ2-1; D may correspond to TRBD1 or TRBD2 (5 bases each). Germline CDR1 WNHNN, CDR2 SYGVQD (reference sequence). There are 13 residues in the CDR3. The V and J ends lost 9 bases and 10 bases respectively, with 19 bases between them. CDR3 in DNA: TGCGCCAGTACAGAGGGAACTGGGGGAGAGCAGTTCTTC. It yields the protein CASTEGTGGEQFF.

The gene calls are TRBV24-1 and TRBJ2-3; D may be TRBD1 or TRBD2 (5 bases each). Germline CDR1 KGHDR, CDR2 SFDVKD. The CDR3 is made up of 18 amino acids. Trimming left V 1 base short and J 5 bases short, with 21 bases between. CDR3 sequence reads: CATSDFIGAARGGDTQYF. For the CDR3, the DNA is TGTGCCACCAGTGATTTTATTGGGGCAGCCCGAGGAGGAGATACGCAGTATTTT.

The chain carries TRBV7-9 and TRBJ2-7; 7 positions agree with TRBD1. This CDR3 contains 13 residues. The trim removed 1 base at V and 6 bases at J, leaving 3 bases unmatched. The V gene's germline CDR1 is SEHNR and CDR2 FQNEAQ (reference sequence). DNA of the CDR3: TGTGCCAGCAGCTTAGGGACAGGTGCCGAGCAGTACTTC. This sequence encodes CASSLGTGAEQYF.

This clonotype was recorded a few times. The chain uses TRBV5-1 and TRBJ1-1; tentatively, D is TRBD1 (6 bases). Germline CDR1 reads SGHRS; CDR2 reads YFSETQ. CDR3 length: 15 amino acids. The ends were cut back, 0 bases at V and 8 bases at J, with 17 bases in the middle. The CDR3 loop reads CASSLDQGQSTEAFF. In DNA form, the CDR3 reads TGCGCCAGCAGCTTGGATCAGGGACAATCGACCGAAGCTTTCTTT.

The V and J genes are TRBV20-1 and TRBJ2-3; TRBD2 might be the D (5 bases). The V end was cut by 6 bases, the J end by 7 bases, with 14 bases between. The CDR3 runs 12 residues. Germline lookup yields CDR1 DFQATT and CDR2 SNEGSKA (reference sequence). The chain's CDR3 is CSAERSQHTQYF. DNA for the CDR3: TGCAGTGCAGAGCGGTCACAGCATACGCAGTATTTT.

This chain links TRBV28 with TRBJ2-1; 8 bases align to TRBD2. The V and J ends lost 3 bases and 6 bases, in that order; junction bases with no gene match: 1. Germline CDR1 MDHEN, CDR2 SYDVKM. This CDR3 has 13 residues. In DNA form, the CDR3 reads TGTGCCAGCAGTTTTCTAGCGGGCAATGAGCAGTTCTTC. Translating gives CASSFLAGNEQFF.

This clonotype has only a few counts. This chain connects TRBV12-3 or TRBV12-4 to TRBJ2-7; 11 nucleotides line up with TRBD1. The length of the CDR3 is 15 residues. V dropped 4 bases and J dropped 4; count of bases not matched to a gene: 6. The DNA for the CDR3 is TGTGCCAGCAGTTCAGGACAGGGGGCTCGTTACGAGCAGTACTTC. Protein sequence: CASSSGQGARYEQYF.

There are a few counts of this clonotype. This chain links TRBV11-2 with TRBJ2-7, with 14 positions matching TRBD2. V was clipped by 3 bases and J by 4 bases; unmatched bases: 2. CDR1 and CDR2 (germline): SGHAT, FQNNGV. The CDR3 has 15 amino acids. The CDR3 loop is CASSFRLAGGYEQYF. In DNA, the CDR3 is TGTGCCAGCAGCTTTAGACTAGCGGGAGGGTACGAGCAGTACTTC.

There are many counts of this clonotype. The rearrangement uses TRBV29-1 and TRBJ1-1; 7 positions agree with TRBD1. CDR1 is SQVTM, CDR2 ANQGSEA, per germline. The CDR3 runs 13 residues. Trimming cost V 6 bases and J 5 bases; bases outside gene matches: 9. The CDR3 region is CSVFRDSGTEAFF. The CDR3 DNA follows: TGCAGCGTATTCCGGGACAGCGGTACTGAAGCTTTCTTT.

This chain uses TRBV12-3 or TRBV12-4 with TRBJ2-1; weak D call: TRBD1 (7 bases). Trimming took 6 bases from V and 12 from J, leaving 15 bases between them. The CDR3 loop spans 12 amino acids. The CDR3 spells CASSSQGGGQFF. The CDR3 nucleotides read TGTGCCAGCAGCTCCCAGGGGGGAGGGCAGTTCTTC.

The chain links TRBV6-6 to TRBJ1-1; D is unresolved. The V gene lost 3 bases and the J gene lost 3 bases, with 2 bases spanning the gap. CDR3 length: 11 amino acids. Germline CDR1 is MNHNY and CDR2 is SVGAGI (reference sequence). In nucleotides, the CDR3 is TGTGCCAGCAGTTATGACACTGAAGCTTTCTTT. Amino acids: CASSYDTEAFF.

The CDR3 region is CASSQGAWGEKLFF. The CDR3 DNA reads TGTGCCAGCAGCCAAGGGGCCTGGGGTGAAAAACTGTTTTTT. V usage is TRBV14 and J usage is TRBJ1-4; D uncertain. The CDR3 totals 14 residues. V lost 1 base, J lost 7 bases, and 10 bases lay in between. The germline V gene encodes CDR1 SGHDN and CDR2 FVKESK.

The CDR3 DNA follows: TGTGCCAGCAGTTTGGGGGGGCTCCCCACTGAAGCTTTCTTT. The encoded protein is CASSLGGLPTEAFF. The chain carries TRBV27 and TRBJ1-1; tentatively, D is TRBD1 (6 bases). The V gene lost 3 bases and the J gene lost 4 bases, with 12 bases spanning the gap. The germline gives CDR1 MNHEY, CDR2 SMNVEV (reference sequence). The CDR3 spans 14 residues.

V usage is TRBV6-5 and J usage is TRBJ2-5, with a weak D call TRBD2 (6 bases). V dropped 6 bases and J dropped 5 bases, with 19 bases sitting between them. The CDR3 totals 15 residues. From germline, CDR1 is MNHEY and CDR2 SVGAGI. The CDR3 loop is CASRDRERVVETQYF. The CDR3 bases are TGTGCCAGCAGGGACCGGGAGAGGGTCGTGGAGACCCAGTACTTC.

The V call is TRBV4-1, the J call TRBJ2-1, with TRBD1 matching 8 bases. The CDR3 is 12 residues long. Germline CDR1 reads MGHRA; CDR2 reads YSYEKL. V shed 8 bases and J 7 bases; nucleotides not matched to a gene: 4. The CDR3 coding sequence is TGCGCCAGCCGACAGGGGACTAATGAGCAGTTCTTC. It codes for CASRQGTNEQFF.

V is TRBV15 and J is TRBJ1-1; the D is unclear. Germline CDR1 is LNHNV and CDR2 is YYDKDF (reference sequence). The germline V and J ends were trimmed by 0 bases and 7 bases, with 9 bases remaining between them. This CDR3 is 13 amino acids long. This chain's CDR3 is CATSRDNLGEAFF. The CDR3 coding sequence is TGTGCCACCAGCAGAGATAACCTAGGTGAAGCTTTCTTT.

This clonotype has only a few counts. The V and J genes are TRBV7-3 and TRBJ2-5; a possible D gene is TRBD2 (6 bases). The ends were cut back, 5 bases at V and 0 bases at J, with 7 bases in the middle. The CDR3 covers 13 residues. The germline gives CDR1 SGHTA, CDR2 FQGTGA. The CDR3 DNA reads as TGTGCCAGCAGCCGGAGGGACCAAGAGACCCAGTACTTC. Amino acid sequence: CASSRRDQETQYF.

This clonotype was observed at least ten times. The J gene is TRBJ1-1, the V gene TRBV18, with TRBD1 matching 9 bases. The germline gives CDR1 KGHSH, CDR2 LQKENI. The CDR3 runs to 15 residues. J lost 4 bases, V lost 4 bases, and 7 bases had no gene match. The CDR3 sequence: CASSRDRDEGTEAFF. CDR3 DNA: TGTGCCAGCTCACGGGACAGGGATGAGGGCACTGAAGCTTTCTTT.

This chain joins TRBV7-8 and TRBJ2-3; 13 bases match TRBD2. The CDR3 contains 19 residues. Germline assignment: CDR1 SGHVS and CDR2 FQNEAQ. The V gene end was trimmed by 5 bases and the J gene end by 1 base; junction bases not matched to a gene: 12. Here the CDR3 reads CASSPGTSGRADGTDTQYF. CDR3 coding DNA: TGTGCCAGCAGCCCAGGTACTAGCGGGAGGGCCGACGGCACAGATACGCAGTATTTT.